The 31 T cell receptor beta chains reported below all come from one sample, sequenced in a study of cytotoxic CD8 clonotypes in ibrutinib-treated CLL (TCRdb year 2021). Library creation used the immunoSEQ multiplex PCR assay. This is the immuneACCESS table as TCRdb keeps it, with only in-frame sequences that have V and J called. A part of the clones is gone; compared with another copy, unresolved V genes explain less than half, and the rest is unexplained. The sample profile shows about 300,000 clones; about 72% of them were found once. In total, the top ten clones hold about 5.8% of the sample. The time point label, as the study defines it: progressive disease on ibrutinib. Here the sequenced sample was PBMCs, taken at disease progression, from a patient treated with ibrutinib. These receptors were obtained from a human donor with chronic lymphocytic leukemia.

V is TRBV7-3 and J is TRBJ2-2, with D perhaps TRBD2 (7 bases). Per germline, CDR1 SGHTA and CDR2 FQGTGA. The length of the CDR3 is 16 residues. V lost 4 bases to trimming and J lost 3 bases, with 15 bases between them. The CDR3 here is CASSSRGGGHTGELFF. The CDR3 DNA follows: TGTGCCAGCAGCTCCCGAGGCGGGGGCCACACCGGGGAGCTGTTTTTT.

The rearrangement joins TRBV9 to TRBJ1-1; perhaps TRBD1 as D (5 bases). The CDR3 extends over 15 amino acids. Trimming pared 2 bases from V and 5 bases from J, leaving 16 bases between. Germline V gives CDR1 SGDLS, CDR2 YYNGEE. This CDR3 is CASSVMTDMQTEAFF. The CDR3 DNA reads as TGTGCCAGCAGCGTGATGACGGACATGCAGACTGAAGCTTTCTTT.

The chain couples TRBV5-1 to TRBJ2-5, with 8 bases identical to TRBD2. This CDR3 is built from 15 residues. The junction had 12 bases not matched to a gene; V was cut back by 7 bases and J by 4 bases. Germline CDR1 reads SGHRS; CDR2 reads YFSETQ. The CDR3 DNA reads as TGCGCCAGCGGGGATTTGCGGGAGGAAGCAGAGACCCAGTACTTC. Translating gives CASGDLREEAETQYF. The full variable domain, its missing parts supplied by reference TRBV5-1 and TRBJ2-5, is KAGVTQTPRYLIKTRGQQVTLSCSPISGHRSVSWYQQTPGQGLQFLFEYFSETQRNKGNFPGRFSGRQFSNSRSEMNVSTLELGDSALYLCASGDLREEAETQYFGPGTRLLVL.

V is TRBV20-1 and J is TRBJ2-7, with D maybe TRBD2 (6 bases). CDR1 DFQATT and CDR2 SNEGSKA come from the germline V gene (reference sequence). The CDR3 consists of 11 residues. V was shortened by 6 bases and J by 0 bases, with 6 bases between the two germline ends. The CDR3 loop reads CSAGSSYEQYF. CDR3 in DNA: TGCAGTGCCGGGAGCTCCTACGAGCAGTACTTC.

This clone was seen only a few times. V gene TRBV7-6 combines with J gene TRBJ1-6, with D maybe TRBD1 (5 bases). Germline CDR1 is SGHVS and CDR2 is FNYEAQ. This CDR3 spans 14 amino acids. The V gene lost 2 bases and the J gene lost 7 bases, with 9 bases spanning the gap. The DNA of the CDR3 is TGTGCCAGCAGCTTATCGGGACTGAATTCACCCCTCCACTTT. This gives the protein CASSLSGLNSPLHF.

Worth noting for this clone: One end of the junction is discordant with germline, which a read error may explain. The chain employs TRBV29-1 and TRBJ2-7; TRBD2 agrees at 14 bases. The CDR3 runs to 15 residues. Per germline, CDR1 SQVTM and CDR2 ANQGSEA. CDR3 in DNA: TGCAGCGTCGAAGGGACTAGCGGGAGCTCCTACGAGCAGTACTTC. Protein product: CSVEGTSGSSYEQYF.

The chain recombines TRBV28 with TRBJ1-4; D is perhaps TRBD1 (6 bases). The CDR3 consists of 15 residues. V lost 6 bases, J lost 3 bases, and 14 bases lay in between. The germline V gene has CDR1 MDHEN and CDR2 SYDVKM. The CDR3 DNA sequence: TGTGCCAGCAGGCAGGGGCTTGGGGCTAATGAAAAACTGTTTTTT. It translates to CASRQGLGANEKLFF.

The V call is TRBV6-5, the J call TRBJ2-7, with 10 bases that match TRBD1. The CDR3 loop spans 15 amino acids. V lost 6 bases to trimming and J lost 7 bases; unmatched junction nucleotides: 12. CDR1 is MNHEY and CDR2 is SVGAGI in the germline V gene. The CDR3 region has the DNA TGTGCCAGCAGAAAATTGGGGACAGGGGTTTGGGAGCAGTACTTC. Protein sequence: CASRKLGTGVWEQYF.

The chain employs TRBV7-9 and TRBJ2-1, with 9 bases fitting TRBD1. This CDR3 is 15 amino acids long. Trimming took 3 bases from V and 4 from J; bases not matched to a gene: 4. From germline, CDR1 is SEHNR and CDR2 FQNEAQ (reference sequence). Here the CDR3 reads CASSFRDRAYNEQFF. The CDR3 nucleotides are TGTGCCAGCAGCTTCCGGGACAGGGCTTACAATGAGCAGTTCTTC.

J is TRBJ1-2 and V is TRBV14, with D hard to call. The germline gives CDR1 SGHDN, CDR2 FVKESK. CDR3 size: 11 residues. V was pared by 4 bases and J by 10 bases, with 10 bases between. CDR3 DNA: TGTGCCAGCAGCCTAGGACCGAACTACACCTTC. It is translated as CASSLGPNYTF. The full variable domain, completed using reference TRBV14 and TRBJ1-2, is EAGVTQFPSHSVIEKGQTVTLRCDPISGHDNLYWYRRVMGKEIKFLLHFVKESKQDESGMPNNRFLAERTGGTYSTLKVQPAELEDSGVYFCASSLGPNYTFGSGTRLTVV.

The gene calls are TRBV14 and TRBJ2-3, with 7 bases identical to TRBD2. The CDR3 covers 16 residues. Looked up from germline, CDR1 is SGHDN and CDR2 is FVKESK. V dropped 2 bases and J dropped 10; count of bases not matched to a gene: 15. CDR3 bases: TGTGCCAGCAGCCAAAGGACGTTGACTAGCAGATCGTCGCAGTATTTT. Residues: CASSQRTLTSRSSQYF.

This rearrangement joins TRBV19 to TRBJ2-7, with 7 positions matching TRBD2. The V and J ends lost 4 bases and 0 bases, in that order; junction bases with no gene match: 3. Germline V gene sequence: CDR1 LNHDA, CDR2 SQIVND (reference sequence). The length of the CDR3 is 14 residues. The CDR3 DNA reads as TGTGCCAGTAGTACGGCTAGCGGCTCCTACGAGCAGTACTTC. It codes for CASSTASGSYEQYF.

The rearrangement joins TRBV19 to TRBJ1-2; TRBD1 matches 9 bases. Trimming cost V 3 bases and J 1 base; bases outside gene matches: 12. The CDR3 is 18 residues long. The germline V gene encodes CDR1 LNHDA and CDR2 SQIVND (reference sequence). CDR3 sequence (DNA): TGTGCCAGTAGTATCATCGGACAGGGGATAAAGGATAACTATGGCTACACCTTC. This sequence encodes CASSIIGQGIKDNYGYTF.

The V and J genes are TRBV27 and TRBJ1-1; D not resolved. The germline V gene encodes CDR1 MNHEY and CDR2 SMNVEV (reference sequence). The CDR3 is 15 residues long. Trimming shortened V by 2 bases and J by 0 bases, and 10 bases separated the two germline ends. The CDR3 DNA sequence: TGTGCCAGCAGTTTACCGGGATTCATGAACACTGAAGCTTTCTTT. Amino acids: CASSLPGFMNTEAFF.

This clone was found a few times. The genes are TRBV1 and TRBJ2-1; the table's TRBD1 call for D was not verified on the DNA. TRBV1 is a pseudogene locus. The CDR3 has 9 residues. The CDR3, as DNA: TGCACCAGCAGCACAGAGCAGTTCTTC. Protein: CTSSTEQFF.

The chain has TRBV18 and TRBJ1-5; 7 bases agree with TRBD1. The germline CDR1 and CDR2 sequences are KGHSH and LQKENI. CDR3 length: 14 amino acids. The V and J ends lost 6 bases and 5 bases, in that order; junction bases with no gene match: 7. The CDR3, as DNA: TGTGCCAGCTCCGGAGGGGGCGCGCATCAGCCCCAGCATTTT. Protein sequence: CASSGGGAHQPQHF.

The chain uses TRBV5-4 and TRBJ2-7; tentatively, D is TRBD1 or TRBD2 (5 bases each). Trimming left V 5 bases short and J 4 bases short, with 16 bases between. The CDR3 extends over 14 amino acids. Germline CDR1 and CDR2: SGHNT and YYREEE (reference sequence). CDR3 sequence (DNA): TGTGCCAGCAGTCCGGGGCTAAAGCCGTACGAGCAGTACTTC. It is translated as CASSPGLKPYEQYF.

The rearrangement uses TRBV7-8 and TRBJ2-1; D not certain. The CDR3 spans 11 residues. V was trimmed by 1 base and J by 12 bases, leaving 7 bases between them. CDR1 and CDR2 (germline): SGHVS, FQNEAQ. The CDR3 bases are TGTGCCAGCAGCTTAGAGGTGCGGCAGTTCTTC. It is translated as CASSLEVRQFF.

The V gene is TRBV6-4, the J gene TRBJ2-3; 9 positions match TRBD2. Germline CDR1 MRHNA, CDR2 SNTAGT. The trim removed 6 bases at V and 4 bases at J, leaving 14 bases unmatched. This CDR3 is 17 amino acids long. Here the CDR3 reads CASSVTGGGAGSDTQYF. The CDR3 nucleotides are TGTGCCAGCAGCGTAACAGGCGGGGGGGCCGGTTCAGATACGCAGTATTTT.

CDR3 region: CASSLGWWGQGIAKLFF. The CDR3 DNA reads as TGTGCCAGCAGCTTAGGATGGTGGGGACAGGGGATCGCAAAACTGTTTTTT. The genes are TRBV7-8 and TRBJ1-4, with 10 bases lining up with TRBD1. With V trimmed by 1 base and J by 10 bases, 12 bases remained unmatched. Germline CDR1 SGHVS, CDR2 FQNEAQ. This CDR3 contains 17 residues.

This chain joins TRBV5-1 and TRBJ1-5, with 9 bases fitting TRBD1. Per germline, CDR1 SGHRS and CDR2 YFSETQ. This CDR3 is built from 14 residues. V lost 4 bases and J lost 6; bases outside the gene matches: 5. CDR3 DNA sequence: TGCGCCAGCAGCCCACAGGGGGCGGGTCAGCCCCAGCATTTT. As protein: CASSPQGAGQPQHF.

This clone was seen a few times. The chain combines TRBV6-1 with TRBJ2-7; D uncertain. Trimming stripped 4 bases from V and 7 bases from J, with 14 bases between. CDR3 length equals 13 residues. Germline V gene sequence: CDR1 MNHNS, CDR2 SASEGT. CDR3 nucleotides: TGTGCCAGCAGTGGTCCCTTCCCGCGGGAGCAGTACTTC. The encoded protein is CASSGPFPREQYF.

The J gene is TRBJ1-1, the V gene TRBV18, with D possibly matching TRBD1 (5 bases). Germline loops: CDR1 KGHSH, CDR2 LQKENI. Deletions cut 3 bases from V and 4 bases from J, with 12 bases between. The CDR3 consists of 14 residues. CDR3 coding DNA: TGTGCCAGCTCACCGGGGGTCCAGGGCACTGAAGCTTTCTTT. Its translation is CASSPGVQGTEAFF. The whole variable domain, remainder taken from reference TRBV18 and TRBJ1-1, is NAGVMQNPRHLVRRRGQEARLRCSPMKGHSHVYWYRQLPEEGLKFMVYLQKENIIDESGMPKERFSAEFPKEGPSILRIQQVVRGDSAAYFCASSPGVQGTEAFFGQGTRLTVV.

The gene calls are TRBV6-5 and TRBJ1-5, with a tentative D call TRBD1 (6 bases). The V gene lost 6 bases and the J gene lost 0 bases, with 12 bases spanning the gap. Germline CDR1 reads MNHEY; CDR2 reads SVGAGI. This CDR3 region has 15 residues. CDR3 sequence: CASRRGHPSNQPQHF. For the CDR3, the DNA is TGTGCCAGCAGGCGGGGACACCCTAGCAATCAGCCCCAGCATTTT.

The chain couples TRBV5-1 to TRBJ2-7, with D hard to call. Trimming removed 4 bases from V and 1 base from J, with 21 bases in between. Germline CDR1 SGHRS, CDR2 YFSETQ. The CDR3 consists of 17 residues. CDR3 loop: CASSRHPPHSLSYEQYF. Here the CDR3 DNA reads TGCGCCAGCAGCCGACATCCCCCACACTCTCTTTCCTACGAGCAGTACTTC.

CDR3 sequence (DNA): TGTGCCAGCAGTGACGGGACAGGGGGCTCCTATGGCTACACCTTC. Amino acids: CASSDGTGGSYGYTF. The rearrangement links TRBV6-1 to TRBJ1-2; 12 bases align to TRBD1. The CDR3 loop spans 15 amino acids. The germline gives CDR1 MNHNS, CDR2 SASEGT. With V trimmed by 3 bases and J by 4 bases, 3 bases remained unmatched.

The chain has TRBV29-1 and TRBJ2-5; TRBD1 agrees at 7 bases. Losses at the gene ends were 7 bases for V and 9 bases for J; bases not matched to a gene: 11. The CDR3 is 12 residues long. The germline CDR1 and CDR2 sequences are SQVTM and ANQGSEA. This CDR3 reads CSAGQAQGAQYF. The CDR3 bases are TGCAGCGCAGGACAGGCCCAGGGGGCCCAGTACTTC.

This rearrangement joins TRBV10-3 to TRBJ2-2, with 8 bases lining up with TRBD1. Germline V gene sequence: CDR1 ENHRY, CDR2 SYGVKD. The ends lost 8 bases at V and 5 bases at J; junction bases unmatched: 7. CDR3 size: 14 residues. The CDR3, as DNA: TGTGCCATCCATACAGGGGGAAGTACCGGGGAGCTGTTTTTT. Residues: CAIHTGGSTGELFF.

This clone was picked up a small number of times. This sample includes further DNA sequences coding for the same CDR3. The chain has TRBV29-1 and TRBJ1-4, with D possibly TRBD1 on 5 matching bases. Germline V CDR1 and CDR2: SQVTM, ANQGSEA. The CDR3 has 13 residues. With 1 base removed from V and 6 bases from J, the gap between germline ends came to 9 bases. The CDR3 region is CSVEGGADEKLFF. CDR3 coding DNA: TGCAGCGTTGAAGGGGGCGCGGATGAAAAACTGTTTTTT.

This clone has only a few counts. The chain is built from TRBV6-5 and TRBJ1-2; 7 bases are a match to TRBD1. The CDR3 loop spans 16 amino acids. The V gene end was trimmed by 0 bases and the J gene end by 4 bases; junction bases not matched to a gene: 8. Germline values: CDR1 MNHEY, CDR2 SVGAGI. The DNA for the CDR3 is TGTGCCAGCAGTTACTCGACTCTTGGACAGGTCTATGGCTACACCTTC. It codes for CASSYSTLGQVYGYTF.

V and J are TRBV14 and TRBJ2-4; TRBD2 is a possible D gene (6 bases). Germline V CDR1 and CDR2: SGHDN, FVKESK. The CDR3 contains 22 residues. Trimming stripped 0 bases from V and 0 bases from J, with 27 bases between. The CDR3: CASSQDTSGGFSVKIAKNIQYF. The CDR3 nucleotides are TGTGCCAGCAGCCAAGACACCTCCGGGGGATTCTCAGTAAAGATAGCCAAAAACATTCAGTACTTC.